The rows below give T cell receptor beta chains drawn from one sample of a study of cytomegalovirus exposure and HLA in healthy donors. The data were produced by immunoSEQ multiplex PCR, yet TCRdb's version contains in-frame clones alone and is incomplete. The sample shows under 250,000 clones, and over 0.95% sits with its ten largest clones. Material: PBMCs. The receptors stem from a girl aged 2-10 years in good health and CMV-seropositive. CDR3s include the opening cysteine and the closing phenylalanine or tryptophan. Each record gives: D gene, J gene, V gene, CDR3 protein, CDR3 DNA. The D gene is left open where the match is weak.

D: .; J: TRBJ1-2; V: TRBV7-2; CDR3: CASSLPPRQGVYDYGYTF; DNA: TGTGCCAGCAGCTTACCTCCCCGACAAGGGGTTTATGACTATGGCTACACCTTC
D: .; J: TRBJ2-5; V: TRBV4-1; CDR3: CASSQDKWQRQETQYF; DNA: TGCGCCAGCAGCCAAGATAAATGGCAGCGACAAGAGACCCAGTACTTC
D: TRBD2; J: TRBJ2-2; V: TRBV6-1; CDR3: CASSVVAGAWTGELFF; DNA: TGTGCCAGCAGTGTTGTAGCGGGAGCGTGGACCGGGGAGCTGTTTTTT
D: .; J: TRBJ2-5; V: TRBV4-2; CDR3: CASSPRQVQETQYF; DNA: TGTGCCAGCAGCCCCCGACAGGTACAAGAGACCCAGTACTTC
D: .; J: TRBJ2-1; V: TRBV6-5; CDR3: CASRKAGYNEQFF; DNA: TGTGCCAGCAGAAAAGCGGGCTACAATGAGCAGTTCTTC
D: .; J: TRBJ2-7; V: TRBV5-1; CDR3: CASSSGTDSYEQYF; DNA: TGCGCCAGCAGCTCCGGGACTGACTCCTACGAGCAGTACTTC
D: .; J: TRBJ2-7; V: TRBV7-8; CDR3: CASSSGNYEQYF; DNA: TGTGCCAGCAGCTCAGGTAACTACGAGCAGTACTTC
D: TRBD1; J: TRBJ1-4; V: TRBV5-4; CDR3: CASSLTGTGNEKLFF; DNA: TGTGCCAGCAGCTTGACCGGGACAGGGAATGAAAAACTGTTTTTT
D: TRBD1; J: TRBJ1-3; V: TRBV10-3; CDR3: CAISESQGGNTIYF; DNA: TGTGCCATCAGTGAGTCACAGGGGGGAAACACCATATATTTT
D: TRBD2; J: TRBJ2-3; V: TRBV5-1; CDR3: CASRSGTSGSTDTQYF; DNA: TGCGCCAGTCGGTCCGGGACTAGCGGGAGCACAGATACGCAGTATTTT
D: .; J: TRBJ2-2; V: TRBV6-5; CDR3: CASSYSIRRAGELFF; DNA: TGTGCCAGCAGTTACTCGATTAGACGGGCCGGGGAGCTGTTTTTT
D: TRBD2; J: TRBJ2-3; V: TRBV9; CDR3: CASSVEGGRSDTQYF; DNA: TGTGCCAGCAGCGTAGAGGGCGGGAGGTCGGATACGCAGTATTTT
D: .; J: TRBJ2-3; V: TRBV15; CDR3: CATSSRGSRGHTDTQYF; DNA: TGTGCCACCAGCAGCAGAGGGTCGCGGGGGCACACAGATACGCAGTATTTT
D: TRBD2; J: TRBJ2-2; V: TRBV6-1; CDR3: CASTVLAGHTGELFF; DNA: TGTGCCAGCACCGTACTAGCGGGACACACCGGGGAGCTGTTTTTT
D: TRBD1; J: TRBJ2-7; V: TRBV5-1; CDR3: CASSLTSGQGAQNEQYF; DNA: TGCGCCAGCAGCTTGACCTCTGGACAGGGGGCGCAGAACGAGCAGTACTTC
D: TRBD1; J: TRBJ1-2; V: TRBV27; CDR3: CASSLSGGGYYGYTF; DNA: TGTGCCAGCAGTTTATCAGGAGGGGGCTACTATGGCTACACCTTC
D: TRBD2; J: TRBJ2-1; V: TRBV7-8; CDR3: CASTPAGGNEQFF; DNA: TGTGCCAGCACTCCAGCGGGGGGGAATGAGCAGTTCTTC
D: .; J: TRBJ1-2; V: TRBV11-2; CDR3: CASSLVGRESGNGYTF; DNA: TGTGCCAGCAGCTTAGTAGGGAGGGAGAGTGGTAACGGCTACACCTTC
D: .; J: TRBJ1-4; V: TRBV29-1; CDR3: CSVPAGGPNEKLFF; DNA: TGCAGCGTGCCAGCAGGTGGCCCTAATGAAAAACTGTTTTTT
D: TRBD1; J: TRBJ2-5; V: TRBV5-1; CDR3: CASSQGTGEAETQYF; DNA: TGCGCCAGCAGCCAGGGGACAGGGGAGGCAGAGACCCAGTACTTC
D: TRBD1; J: TRBJ2-3; V: TRBV7-9; CDR3: CASRQGALSSTDTQYF; DNA: TGTGCCAGCAGACAGGGGGCCCTCTCTAGCACAGATACGCAGTATTTT
D: .; J: TRBJ2-3; V: TRBV29-1; CDR3: CSVVGDLLDTQYF; DNA: TGCAGCGTTGTCGGTGATCTCCTAGATACGCAGTATTTT
D: .; J: TRBJ2-3; V: TRBV5-1; CDR3: CASSATHTTDYTDTQYF; DNA: TGCGCCAGCAGCGCAACCCACACGACAGATTACACAGATACGCAGTATTTT
D: TRBD2; J: TRBJ2-1; V: TRBV5-1; CDR3: CASSLGVAGGPGEQFF; DNA: TGCGCCAGCAGCTTGGGTGTCGCGGGAGGGCCTGGGGAGCAGTTCTTC
D: TRBD2; J: TRBJ2-7; V: TRBV4-2; CDR3: CASSQGSGLAGYEQYF; DNA: TGTGCCAGCAGCCAAGGGTCAGGGCTAGCGGGGTACGAGCAGTACTTC